This T cell receptor (beta chain) was profiled in a study of T cell responses to AZD1222 COVID-19 vaccine. Notes on the study in general: Dominant CD4 TCR responses targeted spike regions 160-218 and 743-854. In the spike-specific TCR repertoire, nearly half reportedly target unmutated variant regions.

Method: immunoSEQ multiplex PCR; TCRdb's copy keeps in-frame clones and lacks some. The profile shows about 200,000 clones, approximately 94% of them singletons. On this clone itself: Its antigen is not identified.

The CDR3 is made up of 14 amino acids. V was cut by 6 bases and J by 2 bases, with 14 bases left in between. Germline CDR1 reads MNHEY; CDR2 reads SVGAGI. The sample was peripheral blood, taken 28 days after the second AZD1222 dose. V and J are TRBV6-5 and TRBJ2-7; a weak D match, TRBD2 (5 bases). The sequence derives from an adult who received the AZD1222 COVID-19 vaccine. The CDR3 here is CASRPGNGAYEQYF. In DNA form, the CDR3 reads TGTGCCAGCAGACCCGGGAATGGGGCCTACGAGCAGTACTTC.